The 18 T cell receptor beta chains listed next were all sequenced from one sample in a study of blood T cell repertoires in COVID-19. Produced via immunoSEQ multiplex PCR; TCRdb's table is partial and in-frame only. This table holds 350,000 to 400,000 clones, nearly 90% found once. Sequences were obtained from peripheral blood. All receptors come from a man aged 18 to 35 with active or convalescent COVID-19.

The rearrangement links TRBV4-3 to TRBJ1-2; D is ambiguous. Germline CDR1 reads LGHNA; CDR2 reads YSLEER. Trimming pared 0 bases from V and 4 bases from J, leaving 9 bases between. The CDR3 covers 14 residues. The CDR3 loop is CASSQDLNGYGYTF. CDR3 nucleotides: TGCGCCAGCAGCCAAGATCTGAACGGCTATGGCTACACCTTC.

V is TRBV4-2 and J is TRBJ1-2; no clear D gene. With 2 bases removed from V and 1 base from J, the gap between germline ends came to 14 bases. Per the germline V gene, CDR1 is LGHNA and CDR2 is YNFKEQ. CDR3 size: 16 residues. CDR3 DNA: TGTGCCAGCAGCCAAACCCACGGGGAAGATAACTATGGCTACACCTTC. Its translation: CASSQTHGEDNYGYTF.

The genes are TRBV6-2 or TRBV6-3 and TRBJ1-1, with TRBD1 matching over 10 bases. Germline lookup yields CDR1 MNHEY and CDR2 SVGEGT. CDR3 length equals 17 residues. Losses at the gene ends were 4 bases for V and 0 bases for J; bases not matched to a gene: 8. Here the CDR3 DNA reads TGTGCCAGCAGTTGGACCGGGACAGGGGCTTTGAACACTGAAGCTTTCTTT. Translated, it gives CASSWTGTGALNTEAFF.

The genes are TRBV9 and TRBJ1-2, with D unresolved. The CDR3 extends over 17 amino acids. V lost 1 base to trimming and J lost 0 bases, with 16 bases between them. Germline V CDR1 and CDR2: SGDLS, YYNGEE. The DNA for the CDR3 is TGTGCCAGCAGCGTACCAACATTCGGCGGGACTAACTATGGCTACACCTTC. This translates into CASSVPTFGGTNYGYTF.

The rearrangement links TRBV13 to TRBJ1-6, with D unresolved. Trimming left V 0 bases short and J 5 bases short, with 8 bases between. Per germline, CDR1 PRHDT and CDR2 FYEKMQ (reference sequence). CDR3 length: 15 amino acids. The CDR3 nucleotides are TGTGCCAGCAGCTTAGGGAGACGGGATAATTCACCCCTCCACTTT. Protein product: CASSLGRRDNSPLHF.

In this sample, this clone turned up many times. The chain carries TRBV7-9 and TRBJ1-4; D is undetermined. This CDR3 has 16 amino acids. The germline V and J ends were trimmed by 5 bases and 0 bases, with 13 bases remaining between them. The V gene's germline CDR1 is SEHNR and CDR2 FQNEAQ (reference sequence). CDR3 in amino acids: CASSPLSRATNEKLFF. In DNA form, the CDR3 reads TGTGCCAGCAGCCCCCTATCGAGGGCAACTAATGAAAAACTGTTTTTT.

A single count supports this clone. The chain links TRBV11-2 to TRBJ2-1; D unresolved. The length of the CDR3 is 15 residues. CDR1 is SGHAT, CDR2 FQNNGV, per germline. V lost 0 bases, J lost 9 bases, and 15 bases lay in between. The CDR3 coding sequence is TGTGCCAGCAGCTTAGAGGTTTTGCCAGGTGGTGAGCAGTTCTTC. It is translated as CASSLEVLPGGEQFF. The variable domain in full, with the rest retrieved from reference TRBV11-2 and TRBJ2-1, is EAGVAQSPRYKIIEKRQSVAFWCNPISGHATLYWYQQILGQGPKLLIQFQNNGVVDDSQLPKDRFSAERLKGVDSTLKIQPAKLEDSAVYLCASSLEVLPGGEQFFGPGTRLTVL.

This clone appeared a single time. The chain combines TRBV7-9 with TRBJ2-7; D ambiguous. Trimming pared 6 bases from V and 3 bases from J, leaving 9 bases between. Germline V gene data show CDR1 as SEHNR and CDR2 as FQNEAQ (reference sequence). CDR3 length equals 12 residues. The CDR3 region has the DNA TGTGCCAGCAGTCATCTAGGCTACGAGCAGTACTTC. Amino acid sequence: CASSHLGYEQYF.

The chain employs TRBV6-2 or TRBV6-3 and TRBJ1-6; maybe TRBD1 (6 bases). Trimming removed 4 bases from V and 2 bases from J, with 9 bases in between. CDR3 size: 15 residues. Germline values: CDR1 MNHEY, CDR2 SVGEGT. CDR3 sequence: CASSSRTAYNSPLHF. CDR3 nucleotides: TGTGCCAGCAGTTCTAGGACAGCCTATAATTCACCCCTCCACTTT.

The V call is TRBV29-1, the J call TRBJ2-5, with a tentative D call TRBD2 (6 bases). The CDR3 spans 13 residues. Between the trimmed V and J ends, which lost 4 bases and 5 bases, there was a span of 14 bases. CDR1 is SQVTM, CDR2 ANQGSEA, per germline. The CDR3 loop reads CSVGAGIGETQYF. The CDR3 DNA sequence: TGCAGCGTTGGTGCGGGGATAGGGGAGACCCAGTACTTC.

The genes are TRBV4-3 and TRBJ2-3; 10 nucleotides align to TRBD2. CDR3 length equals 15 residues. Looked up from germline, CDR1 is LGHNA and CDR2 is YSLEER. The J segment lost 5 bases and the V segment lost 5 bases, leaving 7 bases of the junction unmatched. The CDR3 sequence is CASSTLAGEVDTQYF. CDR3 DNA: TGCGCCAGCAGCACTCTAGCGGGAGAGGTAGATACGCAGTATTTT.

The genes are TRBV3-1 (or the pseudogene TRBV3-2) and TRBJ2-7; 11 nucleotides match TRBD2. This CDR3 contains 17 residues. Losses at the gene ends were 2 bases for V and 6 bases for J; bases not matched to a gene: 12. The V gene's germline CDR1 is LGHDT and CDR2 YNNKEL (reference sequence). CDR3 residues: CASSQRPKTSGIFEQYF. The CDR3 DNA reads TGTGCCAGCAGCCAAAGACCAAAGACTAGCGGGATATTCGAGCAGTACTTC.

This sequence joins TRBV19 and TRBJ2-1; 9 positions agree with TRBD2. Germline V gives CDR1 LNHDA, CDR2 SQIVND (reference sequence). The CDR3 runs 15 residues. Losses at the gene ends were 4 bases for V and 13 bases for J; bases not matched to a gene: 14. The CDR3 sequence is CASSKAGWGRGGQFF. The CDR3 coding sequence is TGTGCCAGTAGTAAAGCGGGGTGGGGGCGGGGGGGCCAGTTCTTC. The full variable domain, its missing parts supplied by reference TRBV19 and TRBJ2-1, is DGGITQSPKYLFRKEGQNVTLSCEQNLNHDAMYWYRQDPGQGLRLIYYSQIVNDFQKGDIAEGYSVSREKKESFPLTVTSAQKNPTAFYLCASSKAGWGRGGQFFGPGTRLTVL.

This clone has only a few counts. This rearrangement joins TRBV7-8 to TRBJ2-5; no clear D gene. The germline V and J ends were trimmed by 6 bases and 5 bases, with 16 bases remaining between them. The germline gives CDR1 SGHVS, CDR2 FQNEAQ. This CDR3 is built from 14 residues. In nucleotides, the CDR3 is TGTGCCAGCAGGAACCAAGGTTTCAGGGAGACCCAGTACTTC. Protein sequence: CASRNQGFRETQYF.

Turning to this clone: At the DNA level, this CDR3 is encoded by other sequences in the same sample as well. The chain has TRBV11-3 and TRBJ2-1; D perhaps matches TRBD2 (6 bases). CDR3 size: 14 residues. Trimming took 2 bases from V and 5 from J, leaving 10 bases between them. Looked up from germline, CDR1 is SGHNT and CDR2 is YENEEA. CDR3: CASSLPGLNNEQFF. CDR3 bases: TGTGCCAGCAGCTTACCGGGACTTAACAATGAGCAGTTCTTC.

The CDR3 DNA reads as TGCAGCGCAAGGGACAACTACGAGCAGTACTTC. It yields the protein CSARDNYEQYF. The rearrangement links TRBV29-1 to TRBJ2-7; D possibly corresponds to TRBD1 (6 bases). The CDR3 runs to 11 residues. Between the trimmed V and J ends, which lost 7 bases and 3 bases, there was a span of 10 bases. Per the germline V gene, CDR1 is SQVTM and CDR2 is ANQGSEA.

This chain uses TRBV28 with TRBJ1-3; a possible D gene is TRBD1 (5 bases). This CDR3 has 15 amino acids. Germline lookup yields CDR1 MDHEN and CDR2 SYDVKM. Trimming shortened V by 2 bases and J by 3 bases, and 11 bases separated the two germline ends. CDR3 loop: CASSLLSGNGNTIYF. Written as DNA, the CDR3 is TGTGCCAGCAGTTTACTGTCAGGGAATGGAAACACCATATATTTT.

The chain has TRBV6-5 and TRBJ1-4; 11 bases map to TRBD1. CDR3 length equals 15 residues. The V segment lost 6 bases and the J segment 10 bases; nucleotides outside the gene matches: 10. The germline gives CDR1 MNHEY, CDR2 SVGAGI. The CDR3 DNA follows: TGTGCCAGCAGGTTCCAGGACAGGGGGCTGACAAAACTGTTTTTT. Translation: CASRFQDRGLTKLFF.